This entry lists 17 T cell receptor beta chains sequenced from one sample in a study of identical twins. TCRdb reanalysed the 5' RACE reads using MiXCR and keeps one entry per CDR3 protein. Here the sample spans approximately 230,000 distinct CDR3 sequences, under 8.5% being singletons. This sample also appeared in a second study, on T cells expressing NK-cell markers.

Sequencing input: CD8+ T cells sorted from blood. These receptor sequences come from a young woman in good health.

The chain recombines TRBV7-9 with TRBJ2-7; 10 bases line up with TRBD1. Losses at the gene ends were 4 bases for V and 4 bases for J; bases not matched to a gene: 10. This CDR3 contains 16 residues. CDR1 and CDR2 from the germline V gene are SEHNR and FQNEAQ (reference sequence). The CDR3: CASSSDPRQGAYEQYF. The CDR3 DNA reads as TGTGCCAGCAGCTCCGACCCGAGACAGGGGGCTTACGAGCAGTACTTC.

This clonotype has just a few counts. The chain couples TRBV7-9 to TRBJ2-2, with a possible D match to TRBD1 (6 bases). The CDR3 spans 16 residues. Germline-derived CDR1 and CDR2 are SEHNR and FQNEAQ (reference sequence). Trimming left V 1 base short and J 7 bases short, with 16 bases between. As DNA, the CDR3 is TGTGCCAGCAGCTTAGAACAGGGAATCAGCATCGGGGAGCTGTTTTTT. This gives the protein CASSLEQGISIGELFF.

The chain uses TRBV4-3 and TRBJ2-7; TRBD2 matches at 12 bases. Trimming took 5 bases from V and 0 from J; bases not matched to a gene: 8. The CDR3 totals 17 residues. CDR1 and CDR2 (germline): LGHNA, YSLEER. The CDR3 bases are TGCGCCAGCAGCTCGGGGACTAGCGGGCCAAGCTCCTACGAGCAGTACTTC. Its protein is CASSSGTSGPSSYEQYF.

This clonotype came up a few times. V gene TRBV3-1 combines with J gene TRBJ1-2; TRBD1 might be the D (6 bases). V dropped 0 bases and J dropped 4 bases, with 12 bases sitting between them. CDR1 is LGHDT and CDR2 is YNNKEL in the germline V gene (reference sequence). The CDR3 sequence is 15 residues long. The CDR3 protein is CASSQERGQVYGYTF. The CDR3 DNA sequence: TGTGCCAGCAGCCAAGAACGGGGGCAAGTCTATGGCTACACCTTC.

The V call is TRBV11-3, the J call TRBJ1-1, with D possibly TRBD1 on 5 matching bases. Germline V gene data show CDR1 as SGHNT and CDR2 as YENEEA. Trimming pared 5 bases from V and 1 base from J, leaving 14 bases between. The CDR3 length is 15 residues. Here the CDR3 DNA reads TGTGCCAGCAGCCTTTGGGGGGTAGGGAACACTGAAGCTTTCTTT. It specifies CASSLWGVGNTEAFF.

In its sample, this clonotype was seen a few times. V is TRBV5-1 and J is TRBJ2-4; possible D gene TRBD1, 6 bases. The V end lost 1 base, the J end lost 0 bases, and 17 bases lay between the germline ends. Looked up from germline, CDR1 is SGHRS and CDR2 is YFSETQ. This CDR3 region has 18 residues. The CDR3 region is CASSLRDTDRLAKNIQYF. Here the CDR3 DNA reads TGCGCCAGCAGCTTGAGGGACACGGACCGATTAGCCAAAAACATTCAGTACTTC.

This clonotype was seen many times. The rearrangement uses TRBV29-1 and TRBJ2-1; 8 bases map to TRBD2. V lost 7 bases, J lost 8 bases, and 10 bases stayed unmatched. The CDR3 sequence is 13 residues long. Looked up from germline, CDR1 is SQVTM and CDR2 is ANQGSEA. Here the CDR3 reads CSAIGGGRDEQFF. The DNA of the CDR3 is TGCAGCGCCATAGGCGGGGGGCGCGATGAGCAGTTCTTC.

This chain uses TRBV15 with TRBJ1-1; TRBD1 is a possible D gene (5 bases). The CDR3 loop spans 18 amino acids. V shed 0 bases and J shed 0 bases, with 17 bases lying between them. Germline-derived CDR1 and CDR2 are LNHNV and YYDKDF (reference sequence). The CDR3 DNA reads TGTGCCACCAGCAGAGATATCACTGGGGGGGGAATGAACACTGAAGCTTTCTTT. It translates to CATSRDITGGGMNTEAFF.

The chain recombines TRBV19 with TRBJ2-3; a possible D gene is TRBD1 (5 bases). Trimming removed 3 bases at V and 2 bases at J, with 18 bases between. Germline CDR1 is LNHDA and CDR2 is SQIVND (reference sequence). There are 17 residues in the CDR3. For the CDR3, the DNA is TGTGCCAGTAGTATCCCCCGCGACAGTCCCCACACAGATACGCAGTATTTT. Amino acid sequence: CASSIPRDSPHTDTQYF.

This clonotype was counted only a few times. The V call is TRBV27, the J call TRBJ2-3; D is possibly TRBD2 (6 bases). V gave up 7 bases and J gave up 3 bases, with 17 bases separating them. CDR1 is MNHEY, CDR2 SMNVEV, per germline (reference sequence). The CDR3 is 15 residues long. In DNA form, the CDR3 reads TGTGCCAGCACTAAGGAGGGCGGGGAGACAGATACGCAGTATTTT. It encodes CASTKEGGETDTQYF.

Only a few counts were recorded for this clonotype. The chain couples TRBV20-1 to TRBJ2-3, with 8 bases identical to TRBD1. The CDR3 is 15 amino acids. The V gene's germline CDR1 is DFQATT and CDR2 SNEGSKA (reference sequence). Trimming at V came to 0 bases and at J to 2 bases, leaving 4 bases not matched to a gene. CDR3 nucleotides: TGCAGTGCTAGAGATCCGGACAGGGCCACAGATACGCAGTATTTT. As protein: CSARDPDRATDTQYF.

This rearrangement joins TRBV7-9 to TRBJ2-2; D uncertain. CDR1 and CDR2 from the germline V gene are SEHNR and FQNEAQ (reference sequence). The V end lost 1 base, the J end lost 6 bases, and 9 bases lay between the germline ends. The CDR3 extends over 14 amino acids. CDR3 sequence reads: CASSLGSDAGELFF. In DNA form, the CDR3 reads TGTGCCAGCAGCTTAGGGTCTGACGCCGGGGAGCTGTTTTTT.

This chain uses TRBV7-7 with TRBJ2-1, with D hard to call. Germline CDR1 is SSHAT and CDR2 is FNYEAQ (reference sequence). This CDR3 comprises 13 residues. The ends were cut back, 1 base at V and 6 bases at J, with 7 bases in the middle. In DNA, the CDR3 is TGTGCCAGCAGCTTAGGTCCCGCCAATGAGCAGTTCTTC. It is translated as CASSLGPANEQFF.

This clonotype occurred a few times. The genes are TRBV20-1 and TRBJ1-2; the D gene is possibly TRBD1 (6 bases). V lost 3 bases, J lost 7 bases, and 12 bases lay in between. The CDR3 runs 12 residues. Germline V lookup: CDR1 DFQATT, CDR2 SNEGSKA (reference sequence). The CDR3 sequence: CSASTGYGGYTF. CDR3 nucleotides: TGCAGTGCTAGTACAGGGTATGGTGGCTACACCTTC.

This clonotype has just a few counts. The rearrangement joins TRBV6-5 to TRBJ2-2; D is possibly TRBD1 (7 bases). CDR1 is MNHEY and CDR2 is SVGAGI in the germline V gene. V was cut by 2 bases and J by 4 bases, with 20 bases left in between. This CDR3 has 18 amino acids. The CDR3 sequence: CASSYPMEGARFTGELFF. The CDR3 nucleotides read TGTGCCAGCAGTTACCCCATGGAGGGGGCGCGATTCACCGGGGAGCTGTTTTTT.

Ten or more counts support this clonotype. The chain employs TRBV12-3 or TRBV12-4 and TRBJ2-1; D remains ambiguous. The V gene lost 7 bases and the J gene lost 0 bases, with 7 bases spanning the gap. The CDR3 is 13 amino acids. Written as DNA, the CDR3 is TGTGCCAGCACAGTGAGCTCCTACAATGAGCAGTTCTTC. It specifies CASTVSSYNEQFF.

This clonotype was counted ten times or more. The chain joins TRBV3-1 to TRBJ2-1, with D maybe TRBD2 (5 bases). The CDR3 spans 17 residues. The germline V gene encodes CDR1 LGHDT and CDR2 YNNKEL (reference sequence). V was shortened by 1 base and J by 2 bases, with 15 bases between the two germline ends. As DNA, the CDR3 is TGTGCCAGCAGCCAAGGCTTGGGGAGCGGAGCCTACAATGAGCAGTTCTTC. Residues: CASSQGLGSGAYNEQFF.